The source of this T cell receptor beta chain is a study of shared clonotypes between healthy human individuals. Study findings and constraints: Sampling was confined to blood; repertoires within tissues likely differ. Clonotype sharing among donors was expected to depend on sequencing depth.

Comments on this clone: Its specificity is not known.

The table came from immunoSEQ multiplex PCR; TCRdb's copy has only in-frame clones and leaves some out. The profile shows 2.3 million or so clones, about 92% of them singletons. CD4+ cells underwent separation, giving CD45RA+ naive and CD45RA-negative memory subsets. CDR3 size: 14 residues. Per the germline V gene, CDR1 is SGDLS and CDR2 is YYNGEE. V lost 4 bases to trimming and J lost 1 base, with 12 bases between them. The TCR comes from a young man in good health. Some clones in this sample may be carry-over from other donors' samples. The J gene is TRBJ2-7, the V gene TRBV9; possibly TRBD1 or TRBD2 for D (6 bases each). Sequencing used naive CD4+ T cells from PBMCs. Subset described: CD45RA+ positively selected. The CDR3: CASSPRGGSYEQYF. CDR3 sequence (DNA): TGTGCCAGCAGCCCCCGAGGGGGGTCCTACGAGCAGTACTTC.